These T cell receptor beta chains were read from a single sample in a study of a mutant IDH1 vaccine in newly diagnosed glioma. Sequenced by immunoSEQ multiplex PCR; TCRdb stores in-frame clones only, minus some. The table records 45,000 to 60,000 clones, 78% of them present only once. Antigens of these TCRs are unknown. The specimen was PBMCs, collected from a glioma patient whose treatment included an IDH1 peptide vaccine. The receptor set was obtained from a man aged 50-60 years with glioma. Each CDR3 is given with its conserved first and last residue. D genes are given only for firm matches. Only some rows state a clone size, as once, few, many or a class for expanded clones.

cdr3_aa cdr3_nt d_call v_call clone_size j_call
CATSSLSNQPQHF TGTGCCACCAGCAGCTTAAGCAATCAGCCCCAGCATTTT NA TRBV15 NA TRBJ1-5
CASSPGTGSEKLFF TGCGCCAGCAGCCCCGGGACAGGGAGTGAAAAACTGTTTTTT TRBD1 TRBV5-1 NA TRBJ1-4
CASGLASRGTEAFF TGTGCTAGTGGTTTGGCCTCCAGGGGAACTGAAGCTTTCTTT NA TRBV12-5 few TRBJ1-1
CASREMGGSGNTIYF TGTGCCAGCAGAGAAATGGGTGGCTCTGGAAACACCATATATTTT NA TRBV2 NA TRBJ1-3
CASRAGDRSGNTIYF TGCGCCAGCAGGGCAGGGGATAGATCTGGAAACACCATATATTTT NA TRBV5-1 NA TRBJ1-3
CASSYSKGQGYEQYF TGTGCCAGCAGTTACTCGAAAGGACAGGGCTACGAGCAGTACTTC TRBD1 TRBV6-6 NA TRBJ2-7
CASSYGQGGQPQHF TGTGCCAGCAGCTATGGACAGGGAGGTCAGCCCCAGCATTTT TRBD1 TRBV6-6 NA TRBJ1-5
CASSPGQGDQPQHF TGCGCCAGCAGCCCCGGACAGGGGGATCAGCCCCAGCATTTT TRBD1 TRBV4-1 NA TRBJ1-5
CASTLQGDTGELFF TGTGCCAGCACCCTACAGGGGGACACCGGGGAGCTGTTTTTT TRBD1 TRBV7-9 NA TRBJ2-2
CTSSPHEGAHWPRSNQPQHF TGCACCAGCAGCCCACATGAGGGGGCCCACTGGCCGCGTAGCAATCAGCCCCAGCATTTT NA TRBV1 NA TRBJ1-5
CASSEGVGVSSGNTIYF TGTGCCAGCAGTGAAGGGGTAGGGGTCAGCTCTGGAAACACCATATATTTT NA TRBV6-1 NA TRBJ1-3
CASKETGESDGYTF TGTGCCAGTAAGGAGACAGGGGAGTCTGATGGCTACACCTTC TRBD1 TRBV19 NA TRBJ1-2
CASMPGTPAYEQYF TGTGCCAGCATGCCGGGTACCCCAGCCTACGAGCAGTACTTC NA TRBV7-9 NA TRBJ2-7
CASSQDLGFSNYGYTF TGCGCCAGCAGCCAAGATTTAGGGTTTTCTAACTATGGCTACACCTTC NA TRBV4-1 NA TRBJ1-2
CASSRDRDFGEQYF TGCGCCAGCAGCCGGGACAGGGACTTCGGCGAGCAGTACTTC TRBD1 TRBV5-1 NA TRBJ2-7
CASSLGTAVLPEQYF TGCGCCAGCAGCCTCGGGACAGCAGTCCTCCCCGAGCAGTACTTC TRBD1 TRBV5-1 few TRBJ2-7
CASNLAGYEQYF TGCGCCAGTAATCTAGCAGGTTACGAGCAGTACTTC NA TRBV10-2 once TRBJ2-7
CASRNTGAYGYTF TGTGCCAGCAGGAATACAGGGGCCTATGGCTACACCTTC TRBD1 TRBV5-6 NA TRBJ1-2
CASSLYGREDTGELFF TGTGCCAGCAGCTTGTACGGGCGGGAGGACACCGGGGAGCTGTTTTTT TRBD2 TRBV5-6 NA TRBJ2-2
CASSFTNPANYGYTF TGTGCCAGCAGCTTTACTAACCCAGCTAACTATGGCTACACCTTC NA TRBV5-8 few TRBJ1-2
CASSQDMTVYEQYF TGCGCCAGCAGCCAAGATATGACCGTGTACGAGCAGTACTTC NA TRBV4-3 NA TRBJ2-7
CAIRGDAMNTEAFF TGTGCCATCAGAGGGGACGCCATGAACACTGAAGCTTTCTTT NA TRBV10-3 NA TRBJ1-1
CASSIQGDRGYTF TGTGCCAGCAGCATACAGGGGGACCGGGGCTACACCTTC TRBD1 TRBV7-6 NA TRBJ1-2
CACLGGGSYQETQYF TGTGCCTGCTTGGGCGGGGGCTCGTACCAAGAGACCCAGTACTTC NA TRBV2 NA TRBJ2-5
CASSLEGTAYEQYF TGTGCCAGCAGCTTAGAAGGGACAGCCTACGAGCAGTACTTC TRBD1 TRBV7-2 NA TRBJ2-7
CSASRGNEQFF TGCAGTGCTAGCAGGGGTAATGAGCAGTTCTTC NA TRBV20-1 NA TRBJ2-1
CASSSGKVGNQPQHF TGTGCCAGCAGCTCAGGGAAAGTGGGTAATCAGCCTCAGCATTTT NA TRBV7-9 NA TRBJ1-5
CASRVQSNNSPLHF TGTGCCAGCAGGGTACAGAGTAATAATTCACCCCTCCACTTC NA TRBV6-5 NA TRBJ1-6
CASSYSRVYNEQFF TGTGCCAGCAGTTACTCCAGGGTATACAATGAGCAGTTCTTC NA TRBV6-6 NA TRBJ2-1
CASSLSDPNTGELFF TGTGCCAGCAGCTTATCGGACCCGAACACCGGGGAGCTGTTTTTT NA TRBV7-3 NA TRBJ2-2
CASSVGNEQFF TGTGCCAGCTCGGTGGGGAATGAGCAGTTCTTC NA TRBV18 few TRBJ2-1
CASGLGLSGNTIYF TGTGCCAGCGGGCTGGGACTCTCTGGAAACACCATATATTTT NA TRBV6-6 NA TRBJ1-3
CASRDHSGANVLTF TGTGCCAGCCGCGACCACTCTGGGGCCAACGTCCTGACTTTC NA TRBV6-1 NA TRBJ2-6
CASSPGRRYQPQHF TGTGCCAGCAGCCCGGGGCGGCGCTATCAGCCCCAGCATTTT NA TRBV6-5 NA TRBJ1-5
CASSYGGRGQQFF TGTGCCAGCAGTTACGGGGGTCGAGGGCAGCAGTTCTTC NA TRBV6-5 NA TRBJ2-1
CASSLQVRGYTF TGTGCCAGCAGCTTGCAGGTGCGGGGCTACACCTTC NA TRBV5-8 NA TRBJ1-2